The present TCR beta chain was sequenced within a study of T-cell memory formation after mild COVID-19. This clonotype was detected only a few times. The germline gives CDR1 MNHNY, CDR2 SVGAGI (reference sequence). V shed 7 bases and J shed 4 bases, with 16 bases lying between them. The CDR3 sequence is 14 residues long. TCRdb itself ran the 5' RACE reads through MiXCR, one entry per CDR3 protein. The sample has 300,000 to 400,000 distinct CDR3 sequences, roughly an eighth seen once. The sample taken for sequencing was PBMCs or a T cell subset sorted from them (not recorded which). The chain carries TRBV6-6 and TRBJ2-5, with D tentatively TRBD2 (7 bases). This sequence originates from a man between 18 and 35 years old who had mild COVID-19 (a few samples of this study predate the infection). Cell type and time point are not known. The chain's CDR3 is CASIQSGGVETQYF. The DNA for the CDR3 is TGTGCCAGCATTCAATCGGGGGGCGTAGAGACCCAGTACTTC.